This entry describes one T cell receptor (beta chain). The length of the CDR3 is 17 residues. Germline CDR1 and CDR2: LNHDA and SQIVND (reference sequence). Deletions cut 7 bases from V and 5 bases from J, with 24 bases between. In the original analysis: Estimation of nucleated cell counts relied on the amplification of reference gene primers. Generated by immunoSEQ multiplex PCR, the TCRdb table keeps only in-frame clones and is missing some. The V and J calls and clone size come from that table; D and trimming were worked out from the DNA. The table shows about 200,000 clones, with roughly 88% occurring only once. The data belong to a study of blood T cell repertoires in COVID-19. Study-level background: The United States, Italy and Spain supplied acute and convalescent COVID-19 samples. T cells, B-cell-depleted T cells, or PBMCs provided the cDNA or gDNA that served as material.

The receptor's source is a man aged 25-45 years who had recovered from COVID-19. Sequencing was performed on peripheral blood. The chain recombines TRBV19 with TRBJ1-5; D might be TRBD1 (6 bases). DNA for the CDR3: TGTGCCAGTACCCTGAGACAAAGGACAGCTCCCCATCAGCCCCAGCATTTT. It encodes CASTLRQRTAPHQPQHF.